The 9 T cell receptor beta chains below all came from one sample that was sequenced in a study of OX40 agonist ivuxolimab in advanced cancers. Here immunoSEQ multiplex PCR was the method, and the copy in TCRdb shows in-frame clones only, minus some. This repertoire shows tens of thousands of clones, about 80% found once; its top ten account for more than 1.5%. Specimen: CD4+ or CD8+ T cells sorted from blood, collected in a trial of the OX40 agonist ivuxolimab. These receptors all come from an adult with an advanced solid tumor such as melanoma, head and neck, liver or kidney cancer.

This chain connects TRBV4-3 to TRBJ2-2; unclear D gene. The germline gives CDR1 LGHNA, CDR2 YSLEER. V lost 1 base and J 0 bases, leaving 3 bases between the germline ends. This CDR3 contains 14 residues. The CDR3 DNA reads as TGCGCCAGCAGCCAAGGAGCGAACACCGGGGAGCTGTTTTTT. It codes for CASSQGANTGELFF.

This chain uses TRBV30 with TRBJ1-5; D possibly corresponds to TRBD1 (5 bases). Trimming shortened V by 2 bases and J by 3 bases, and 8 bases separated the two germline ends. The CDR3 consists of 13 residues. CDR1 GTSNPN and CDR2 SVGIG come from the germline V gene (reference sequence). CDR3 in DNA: TGTGCCTGGAGTTGGGGGAACAATCAGCCCCAGCATTTT. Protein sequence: CAWSWGNNQPQHF.

CDR3 sequence reads: CASSLSGGRETQYF. For the CDR3, the DNA is TGTGCCAGCAGCTTAAGTGGGGGGAGAGAGACCCAGTACTTC. V is TRBV7-3 and J is TRBJ2-5; perhaps TRBD2 as D (6 bases). Germline loops: CDR1 SGHTA, CDR2 FQGTGA. The CDR3 extends over 14 amino acids. Trimming removed 1 base at V and 4 bases at J, with 10 bases between. The whole variable domain, filled in from reference TRBV7-3 and TRBJ2-5, reads GAGVSQTPSNKVTEKGKYVELRCDPISGHTALYWYRQSLGQGPEFLIYFQGTGAADDSGLPNDRFFAVRPEGSVSTLKIQRTERGDSAVYLCASSLSGGRETQYFGPGTRLLVL.

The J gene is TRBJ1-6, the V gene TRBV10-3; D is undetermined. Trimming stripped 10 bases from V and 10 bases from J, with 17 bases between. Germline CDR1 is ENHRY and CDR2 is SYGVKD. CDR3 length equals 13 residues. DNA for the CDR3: TGTGCCACTTGGGAGGGCCCTGGGTCACCCCTCCACTTT. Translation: CATWEGPGSPLHF.

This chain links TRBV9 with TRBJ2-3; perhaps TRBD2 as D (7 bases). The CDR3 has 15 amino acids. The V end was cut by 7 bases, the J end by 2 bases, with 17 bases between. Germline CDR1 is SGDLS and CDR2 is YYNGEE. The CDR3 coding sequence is TGTGCCAGCTCTAAGGGGGGGGCGTACACAGATACGCAGTATTTT. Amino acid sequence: CASSKGGAYTDTQYF. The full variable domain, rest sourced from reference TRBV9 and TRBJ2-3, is DSGVTQTPKHLITATGQRVTLRCSPRSGDLSVYWYQQSLDQGLQFLIQYYNGEERAKGNILERFSAQQFPDLHSELNLSSLELGDSALYFCASSKGGAYTDTQYFGPGTRLTVL.

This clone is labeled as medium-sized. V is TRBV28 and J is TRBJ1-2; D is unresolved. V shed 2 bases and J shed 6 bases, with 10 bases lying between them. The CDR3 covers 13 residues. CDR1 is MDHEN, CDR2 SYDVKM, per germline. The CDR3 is CASSLRGADGYTF. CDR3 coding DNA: TGTGCCAGCAGTTTACGCGGAGCTGATGGCTACACCTTC.

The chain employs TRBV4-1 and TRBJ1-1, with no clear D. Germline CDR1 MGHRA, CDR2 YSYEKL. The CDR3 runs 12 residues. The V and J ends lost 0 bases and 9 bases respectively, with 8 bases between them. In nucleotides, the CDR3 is TGCGCCAGCAGCCAAGATCTGCGACAAGCTTTCTTT. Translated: CASSQDLRQAFF.

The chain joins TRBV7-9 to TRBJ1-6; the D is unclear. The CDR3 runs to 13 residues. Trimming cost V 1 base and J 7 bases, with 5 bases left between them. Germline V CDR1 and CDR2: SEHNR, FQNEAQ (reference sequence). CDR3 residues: CASSLGTNSPLHF. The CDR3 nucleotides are TGTGCCAGCAGCTTAGGAACCAATTCACCCCTCCACTTT.

The DNA of the CDR3 is TGTGCCAGCAGTAAACAAGGGGGACCTAACTATGGCTACACCTTC. It codes for CASSKQGGPNYGYTF. This rearrangement joins TRBV27 to TRBJ1-2; tentatively, D is TRBD1 (6 bases). Trimming left V 5 bases short and J 0 bases short, with 13 bases between. Germline values: CDR1 MNHEY, CDR2 SMNVEV (reference sequence). The CDR3 runs to 15 residues.